These 14 T cell receptor beta chains originate from one sample sequenced in a study of T cell responses to AZD1222 COVID-19 vaccine. Generated by immunoSEQ multiplex PCR, the TCRdb table keeps only in-frame clones and is missing some. Of some 170,000 clones listed, roughly 89% were seen once; the top ten hold 1.5% to 2%. The sample here was peripheral blood, taken on day 0 of AZD1222 vaccination. These receptors were collected from an adult in good health.

This chain joins TRBV9 and TRBJ2-1; the match to TRBD2 covers 7 bases. CDR1 and CDR2 from the germline V gene are SGDLS and YYNGEE. The CDR3 length is 14 residues. The trim removed 2 bases at V and 10 bases at J, leaving 9 bases unmatched. Here the CDR3 reads CASSVDGGFREQFF. The DNA of the CDR3 is TGTGCCAGCAGCGTCGACGGGGGGTTCAGGGAGCAGTTCTTC.

The chain is built from TRBV2 and TRBJ2-7; no clear D gene. There are 13 residues in the CDR3. Trimming cost V 3 bases and J 3 bases, with 9 bases left between them. The V gene's germline CDR1 is SNHLY and CDR2 FYNNEI. The CDR3 nucleotides read TGTGCCAGCAGTGACCCCACACTCTACGAGCAGTACGTC. Translated, it gives CASSDPTLYEQYV.

The V and J genes are TRBV30 and TRBJ2-1; the match to TRBD1 covers 9 bases. This CDR3 contains 13 residues. With 8 bases clipped from V and 2 bases from J, the junction kept 4 bases outside the gene matches. The germline V gene encodes CDR1 GTSNPN and CDR2 SVGIG (reference sequence). Written as DNA, the CDR3 is TGTGCCACACAGGGGGCTGCCTACAATGAGCAGTTCTTC. Amino acids: CATQGAAYNEQFF.

V gene TRBV6-4 combines with J gene TRBJ1-1; D is unresolved. In germline, CDR1 is MRHNA, CDR2 SNTAGT. The CDR3 is made up of 13 amino acids. V was shortened by 4 bases and J by 4 bases, with 10 bases between the two germline ends. The DNA for the CDR3 is TGTGCCAGCAGTGTCGGGGAGAGCACTGAAGCTTTCTTT. Its translation is CASSVGESTEAFF.

The CDR3 DNA is TGTGCCTGGCGGGGCGGGGTTAGCACAGATACGCAGTATTTT. Amino acid sequence: CAWRGGVSTDTQYF. The V gene is TRBV30, the J gene TRBJ2-3; D is possibly TRBD2 (6 bases). V was clipped by 5 bases and J by 0 bases, with 12 bases between them. This CDR3 spans 14 amino acids. The germline gives CDR1 GTSNPN, CDR2 SVGIG (reference sequence). Full variable domain (missing parts from reference TRBV30 and TRBJ2-3): SQTIHQWPATLVQPVGSPLSLECTVEGTSNPNLYWYRQAAGRGLQLLFYSVGIGQISSEVPQNLSASRPQDRQFILSSKKLLLSDSGFYLCAWRGGVSTDTQYFGPGTRLTVL.

The chain employs TRBV7-3 and TRBJ2-5; TRBD1 aligns across 8 bases. The CDR3 is made up of 14 amino acids. From germline, CDR1 is SGHTA and CDR2 FQGTGA. The V and J ends lost 2 bases and 4 bases, in that order; junction bases with no gene match: 3. The CDR3 here is CASSLDRGAETQYF. CDR3 DNA: TGTGCCAGCAGCTTAGACAGGGGAGCAGAGACCCAGTACTTC.

The rearrangement links TRBV6-5 to TRBJ2-6, with D possibly being TRBD1 or TRBD2 (6 bases each). The CDR3 loop spans 16 amino acids. The germline gives CDR1 MNHEY, CDR2 SVGAGI. With 2 bases removed from V and 3 bases from J, the gap between germline ends came to 11 bases. The chain's CDR3 is CASSYRETGGANVLTF. The CDR3 DNA reads TGTGCCAGCAGTTACCGGGAGACAGGTGGGGCCAACGTCCTGACTTTC.

The rearrangement links TRBV6-5 to TRBJ1-1; D ambiguous. Germline V gene lookup returns CDR1 MNHEY and CDR2 SVGAGI. The CDR3 is made up of 13 amino acids. V dropped 7 bases and J dropped 5 bases, with 14 bases sitting between them. CDR3 in amino acids: CASTPSRGTEAFF. The CDR3 DNA is TGTGCCAGCACCCCGAGTCGGGGTACTGAAGCTTTCTTT.

This clone was detected only once. This chain links TRBV24-1 with TRBJ2-1; the match to TRBD1 covers 8 bases. Trimming cost V 7 bases and J 5 bases; bases outside gene matches: 9. This CDR3 has 15 amino acids. The germline V gene has CDR1 KGHDR and CDR2 SFDVKD. The CDR3, as DNA: TGTGCCACCAGCCCTAAGGGACAGGTGGACAATGAGCAGTTCTTC. This translates into CATSPKGQVDNEQFF.

This clone was recorded a few times. The same CDR3 can be traced to other DNA sequences in this sample. This chain connects TRBV6-5 to TRBJ1-5; 9 bases are shared with TRBD1. This CDR3 is 15 amino acids long. Trimming at V came to 4 bases and at J to 1 base, leaving 2 bases not matched to a gene. The germline CDR1 and CDR2 sequences are MNHEY and SVGAGI. Here the CDR3 DNA reads TGTGCCAGCAGTTCCGACAGGGGGAGCAATCAGCCCCAGCATTTT. The encoded protein is CASSSDRGSNQPQHF.

This clone was seen a few times. V is TRBV4-1 and J is TRBJ2-7, with D perhaps matching TRBD1 (5 bases). V lost 0 bases, J lost 6 bases, and 15 bases lay in between. CDR3 length: 15 amino acids. Germline V lookup: CDR1 MGHRA, CDR2 YSYEKL. CDR3 sequence (DNA): TGCGCCAGCAGCCAAGATTGGACACGAGATATCGAGCAGTACGTC. Translation: CASSQDWTRDIEQYV.

The chain recombines TRBV4-2 with TRBJ1-5; weak D call: TRBD1 (5 bases). This CDR3 comprises 16 residues. The ends were cut back, 0 bases at V and 7 bases at J, with 16 bases in the middle. Germline V gene lookup returns CDR1 LGHNA and CDR2 YNFKEQ. The CDR3 DNA reads as TGTGCCAGCAGCCAAGAAGATAGTGCTAGGGGCCAGCCCCAGCATTTT. Encoded protein: CASSQEDSARGQPQHF.

In its sample, this clone was seen many times. This sequence joins TRBV9 and TRBJ2-7, with D hard to call. CDR1 is SGDLS, CDR2 YYNGEE, per germline. The CDR3 loop spans 13 amino acids. Trimming took off 0 bases at V and 6 bases at J, with 10 bases between the two ends. The CDR3 DNA reads as TGTGCCAGCAGCGTAGGAGGTGCATCCGAGCAGTACTTC. Translation: CASSVGGASEQYF.

This chain uses TRBV28 with TRBJ2-1; D is unresolved. Per germline, CDR1 MDHEN and CDR2 SYDVKM. This CDR3 comprises 15 residues. V lost 1 base to trimming and J lost 10 bases, with 17 bases between them. The CDR3 region is CASSLSSLPRPEQFF. The CDR3 DNA reads as TGTGCCAGCAGTTTATCCTCACTACCTCGGCCAGAGCAGTTCTTC.